Presented here are 9 T cell receptor beta chains from one specimen sequenced in a study of CD8+ T cells in alopecia areata (dated by TCRdb to the late 2010s). This specimen's time point label, interpreted: around 22 weeks on oral tofacitinib. This specimen's treatment or condition label, per the study, means: oral pan-JAK inhibitor, 5-10 mg twice daily. The library was prepared using the immunoSEQ multiplex PCR assay. RNA was extracted from all samples and reverse transcribed into cDNA as template for TCR sequencing. TCRdb carries this immuneACCESS record with in-frame sequences only. Its versions omit some clonotypes, under half of them owing to an unresolved V gene in the studies checked, with the rest unexplained. In all, the sample holds about 76,000 clones, and approximately 66% of those were seen once. Together, the top ten hold 20% to 30% of the sample. This specimen was CD8+ T cells sorted from blood, taken at week 24, from a patient treated with tofacitinib. The receptors were sampled from a human donor with alopecia areata.

In its sample, this clone was seen a few times. As DNA, the CDR3 is TGTGCCAGTAGTAGGATGGACACTGAAGCTTTCTTT. Residues: CASSRMDTEAFF. This chain links TRBV19 with TRBJ1-1; D is ambiguous. V was clipped by 4 bases and J by 3 bases, with 6 bases between them. The CDR3 consists of 12 residues. The germline V gene has CDR1 LNHDA and CDR2 SQIVND (reference sequence).

The CDR3 region is CASSLDGGWYEQYF. The CDR3 nucleotides read TGTGCCAGCAGCTTAGATGGGGGGTGGTACGAGCAGTACTTC. The V call is TRBV7-2, the J call TRBJ2-7, with D perhaps matching TRBD2 (6 bases). This CDR3 has 14 residues. Germline CDR1 and CDR2: SGHTA and FQGNSA. Trimming cost V 1 base and J 4 bases, with 11 bases left between them. Complete variable domain (other parts from reference TRBV7-2 and TRBJ2-7): GAGVSQSPSNKVTEKGKDVELRCDPISGHTALYWYRQSLGQGLEFLIYFQGNSAPDKSGLPSDRFSAERTGGSVSTLTIQRTQQEDSAVYLCASSLDGGWYEQYFGPGTRLTVT.

This chain links TRBV4-3 with TRBJ2-2; D is unclear. Trimming shortened V by 1 base and J by 2 bases, and 11 bases separated the two germline ends. The CDR3 runs to 16 residues. CDR1 is LGHNA and CDR2 is YSLEER in the germline V gene. The DNA for the CDR3 is TGCGCCAGCAGCCAAGGGGTGGGCAGAAACACCGGGGAGCTGTTTTTT. Protein sequence: CASSQGVGRNTGELFF.

The CDR3 here is CSVVTGTGGPGLYNEQFF. CDR3 nucleotide sequence: TGCAGCGTAGTAACCGGGACAGGGGGCCCCGGGTTATACAATGAGCAGTTCTTC. The V gene is TRBV29-1, the J gene TRBJ2-1, with 12 bases identical to TRBD1. V lost 6 bases to trimming and J lost 4 bases; unmatched junction nucleotides: 16. The CDR3 totals 18 residues. Germline V gives CDR1 SQVTM, CDR2 ANQGSEA.

CDR3 DNA: TGTGCCAGCAGCCTGGACCGTCTCGGGAATTCACCCCTCCACTTT. It is translated as CASSLDRLGNSPLHF. This chain links TRBV6-5 with TRBJ1-6; D call uncertain. The CDR3 totals 15 residues. Germline assignment: CDR1 MNHEY and CDR2 SVGAGI. V shed 6 bases and J shed 7 bases, with 16 bases lying between them.

This clone was recorded once. This sequence joins TRBV7-2 and TRBJ1-2; 9 bases line up with TRBD1. Unmatched junction bases numbered 12, after V lost 11 bases and J lost 5 bases. The CDR3 length is 14 residues. Looked up from germline, CDR1 is SGHTA and CDR2 is FQGNSA. The CDR3 bases are TGTGCCGCCCGGGGACTTGGGACAGGGTATGGCTACACCTTC. It encodes CAARGLGTGYGYTF.

The rearrangement joins TRBV7-9 to TRBJ1-2, with 8 bases that match TRBD1. The germline V gene has CDR1 SEHNR and CDR2 FQNEAQ (reference sequence). The junction had 4 bases not matched to a gene; V was cut back by 4 bases and J by 3 bases. The CDR3 is made up of 14 amino acids. CDR3 coding DNA: TGTGCCAGCAGCTCGGACAGGGAGGACTATGGCTACACCTTC. This sequence encodes CASSSDREDYGYTF.

This clone was counted between two and nine times. This CDR3 is CASSPATGPYEQYF. The CDR3 DNA reads as TGTGCCAGTAGTCCCGCGACAGGCCCCTACGAGCAGTACTTC. The chain couples TRBV19 to TRBJ2-7, with a possible D match to TRBD1 (6 bases). The CDR3 runs to 14 residues. Germline V gene lookup returns CDR1 LNHDA and CDR2 SQIVND (reference sequence). V was pared by 5 bases and J by 2 bases, with 13 bases between.

The chain uses TRBV9 and TRBJ2-3, with D maybe TRBD2 (5 bases). V was trimmed by 0 bases and J by 6 bases, leaving 11 bases between them. The CDR3 runs to 14 residues. The germline CDR1 and CDR2 sequences are SGDLS and YYNGEE. CDR3 bases: TGTGCCAGCAGCGTAGGTAGCGAGATGGATACGCAGTATTTT. This sequence encodes CASSVGSEMDTQYF.